A selection of T cell receptor beta chains follows, all from one sample in a study of cytomegalovirus exposure and HLA in healthy donors. TCRdb keeps only in-frame clones here, not all; method: immunoSEQ multiplex PCR. Of 100,000 or so clones in the sample, 12% to 15% were seen once. Sequenced material: PBMCs. Every receptor here comes from a female donor in good health and CMV-seronegative. The CDR3 runs from the conserved cysteine through the conserved F or W. The D gene is left open where the match is weak. Clone size is shown for a subset of rows, as once, few, many or a class of expanded clone.

clone size,V gene,J gene,D gene,CDR3 protein,CDR3 DNA
NA,TRBV12-1,TRBJ2-1,NA,CASSPLRPRGRREGSTVEYNEQFF,TGTGCCAGCAGCCCACTACGTCCGCGTGGGAGGCGGGAGGGTTCTACAGTCGAATACAATGAGCAGTTCTTC
few,TRBV29-1,TRBJ1-5,NA,CSVETGTPDQPQHF,TGCAGCGTTGAAACCGGGACACCGGATCAGCCCCAGCATTTT
NA,TRBV5-6,TRBJ2-1,TRBD2,CASSLWLAGDEQFF,TGTGCCAGCAGCTTGTGGTTAGCGGGAGATGAGCAGTTCTTC
NA,TRBV28,TRBJ2-6,NA,CASRGTYSGANVLTF,TGTGCCAGCAGAGGGACATACTCTGGGGCCAACGTCCTGACTTTC
NA,TRBV7-9,TRBJ2-2,TRBD1,CASSRDRGRGTGELFF,TGTGCCAGCAGCCGGGACAGGGGGCGAGGTACCGGGGAGCTGTTTTTT
NA,TRBV5-4,TRBJ2-1,NA,CASNLDNPSSYNEQFF,TGTGCCAGCAACCTAGATAACCCTAGCTCCTACAATGAGCAGTTCTTC
few,TRBV29-1,TRBJ1-2,TRBD1,CSVGDRGRLRNYGYTF,TGCAGCGTTGGGGACAGGGGGCGCCTTAGGAATTATGGCTACACCTTC
NA,TRBV5-1,TRBJ2-1,NA,CASSMTDNEQFF,TGCGCCAGCAGCATGACAGACAATGAGCAGTTCTTC
NA,TRBV29-1,TRBJ2-2,TRBD1,CSTWTGTGELFF,TGCAGCACCTGGACAGGCACCGGGGAGCTGTTTTTT
NA,TRBV13,TRBJ1-3,NA,CASSLRGTRPGNTIYF,TGTGCCAGCAGCTTAAGGGGAACTCGTCCAGGAAACACCATATATTTT